The next 10 T cell receptor beta chains were all read from a single sample in a study of T cell responses to AZD1222 COVID-19 vaccine. Clones were read by immunoSEQ multiplex PCR, and TCRdb kept only the in-frame ones, dropping some. The sample lists roughly 110,000 clones, around 90% occurring once. Sample: peripheral blood, taken 28 days after the second AZD1222 dose. Receptor source: an adult who received the AZD1222 COVID-19 vaccine.

The V and J genes are TRBV5-1 and TRBJ1-5, with D uncertain. The CDR3 covers 13 residues. V was clipped by 0 bases and J by 4 bases, with 5 bases between them. Germline lookup yields CDR1 SGHRS and CDR2 YFSETQ. CDR3 coding DNA: TGCGCCAGCAGCTTGGACGGAAATCAGCCCCAGCATTTT. This sequence encodes CASSLDGNQPQHF. The full variable domain, with the rest looked up from reference TRBV5-1 and TRBJ1-5, is KAGVTQTPRYLIKTRGQQVTLSCSPISGHRSVSWYQQTPGQGLQFLFEYFSETQRNKGNFPGRFSGRQFSNSRSEMNVSTLELGDSALYLCASSLDGNQPQHFGDGTRLSIL.

The chain is built from TRBV11-2 and TRBJ2-7; 11 nucleotides agree with TRBD1. The J segment lost 5 bases and the V segment lost 4 bases, leaving 10 bases of the junction unmatched. The CDR3 sequence is 16 residues long. The V gene's germline CDR1 is SGHAT and CDR2 FQNNGV. In DNA, the CDR3 is TGTGCCAGCAGCTATAGCCGAGGGACAGGGGGGCACGAGCAGTACTTC. Encoded protein: CASSYSRGTGGHEQYF.

This clone was seen only once. The chain carries TRBV11-2 and TRBJ1-3; weak D call: TRBD1 (6 bases). Germline assignment: CDR1 SGHAT and CDR2 FQNNGV. Deletions cut 2 bases from V and 0 bases from J, with 8 bases between. This CDR3 has 15 amino acids. DNA of the CDR3: TGTGCCAGCAGCTTACAGGGGCTCTCTGGAAACACCATATATTTT. Translated: CASSLQGLSGNTIYF.

A few counts support this clone. The J gene is TRBJ2-7, the V gene TRBV5-1; 7 nucleotides agree with TRBD1. The CDR3 sequence is 16 residues long. The ends lost 3 bases at V and 1 base at J; junction bases unmatched: 10. Germline V gene sequence: CDR1 SGHRS, CDR2 YFSETQ. DNA for the CDR3: TGCGCCAGCAGCTACAGAACAGGGGAGCGTTCCTACGAGCAGTACTTC. Translated, it gives CASSYRTGERSYEQYF.

This chain links TRBV6-4 with TRBJ1-2; 10 bases are shared with TRBD1. The CDR3 contains 17 residues. Trimming at V came to 5 bases and at J to 5 bases, leaving 14 bases not matched to a gene. The germline V gene encodes CDR1 MRHNA and CDR2 SNTAGT. The CDR3 protein is CASSSSAPGTGVYGYTF. The DNA for the CDR3 is TGTGCCAGCAGTTCGTCCGCACCCGGGACAGGGGTGTATGGCTACACCTTC.

This rearrangement joins TRBV6-5 to TRBJ2-7, with TRBD1 identical over 8 bases. The CDR3 contains 13 residues. V dropped 6 bases and J dropped 5; count of bases not matched to a gene: 6. In germline, CDR1 is MNHEY, CDR2 SVGAGI. As DNA, the CDR3 is TGTGCCAGCAGGACGGGACAGGCTCACGAGCAGTACTTC. Encoded protein: CASRTGQAHEQYF.

This clone was observed a few times. This chain links TRBV19 with TRBJ2-7; no clear D gene. The V gene's germline CDR1 is LNHDA and CDR2 SQIVND (reference sequence). V was shortened by 3 bases and J by 5 bases, with 11 bases between the two germline ends. There are 13 residues in the CDR3. The CDR3 loop is CASSMDAVNEQYF. As DNA, the CDR3 is TGTGCCAGTAGTATGGATGCCGTCAACGAGCAGTACTTC.

This sequence joins TRBV19 and TRBJ2-5; 7 bases fit TRBD1. Losses at the gene ends were 6 bases for V and 5 bases for J; bases not matched to a gene: 12. The length of the CDR3 is 15 residues. Germline V lookup: CDR1 LNHDA, CDR2 SQIVND (reference sequence). The CDR3 region is CASSPEVGGVETQYF. The CDR3 region has the DNA TGTGCCAGTAGCCCGGAGGTAGGGGGCGTGGAGACCCAGTACTTC.

The rearrangement links TRBV5-1 to TRBJ2-2, with D possibly being TRBD1 (6 bases). V gave up 0 bases and J gave up 9 bases, with 12 bases separating them. This CDR3 is built from 14 residues. The germline V gene encodes CDR1 SGHRS and CDR2 YFSETQ. CDR3 DNA sequence: TGCGCCAGCAGCTTGGGACAGGACCTTAGGGAGCTGTTTTTT. It codes for CASSLGQDLRELFF.

In this sample, this clone turned up once. V and J are TRBV5-1 and TRBJ1-1, with D possibly matching TRBD1 (5 bases). From germline, CDR1 is SGHRS and CDR2 YFSETQ. CDR3 size: 14 residues. V was pared by 9 bases and J by 1 base, with 16 bases between. CDR3: CATGPIGTNTEAFF. CDR3 in DNA: TGCGCCACCGGCCCGATAGGGACGAACACTGAAGCTTTCTTT.